Listed below are T cell receptor beta chains from one sample, sequenced in a study of shared clonotypes between healthy human individuals. The assay was immunoSEQ multiplex PCR, and TCRdb's table has in-frame clones only and misses some. The table has approximately 1.5 million clones, about 98% seen once; the top ten hold 0.4% to 0.55%. Sequencing input: naive CD4+ T cells sorted from blood. These receptors all come from a man aged 30 to 39 in good health. The CDR3 runs from the conserved cysteine through the conserved F or W. Fields, in order: J gene, V gene, CDR3 length, D gene, CDR3 DNA, CDR3 protein. The D gene is left open where the match is weak.

J: TRBJ2-3
V: TRBV15
length: 15
D: NA
DNA: TGTGCCACCAGCAGAGGGACCCTACTCACAGATACGCAGTATTTT
CDR3: CATSRGTLLTDTQYF

J: TRBJ2-1
V: TRBV19
length: 15
D: TRBD1
DNA: TGTGCCAGTAGTATCCCGGGACAGGGGGCCGATGAGCAGTTCTTC
CDR3: CASSIPGQGADEQFF

J: TRBJ2-7
V: TRBV23-1
length: 14
D: NA
DNA: TGCGCCAGCACTTTACCCCCGTTGTTCTACGAGCAGTACTTC
CDR3: CASTLPPLFYEQYF

J: TRBJ2-3
V: TRBV11-1
length: 17
D: NA
DNA: TGTGCCAGCAGCTTATCGGTATTGCCGGCGATCACAGATACGCAGTATTTT
CDR3: CASSLSVLPAITDTQYF

J: TRBJ2-7
V: TRBV19
length: 14
D: TRBD2
DNA: TGTGCCAGTAGTATGGTTGGGACTAGCAGCGAGCAGTACTTC
CDR3: CASSMVGTSSEQYF

J: TRBJ2-3
V: TRBV7-9
length: 15
D: TRBD2
DNA: TGTGCCAGCAGCTTAGCCGGCGGGAGTGGAGATACGCAGTATTTT
CDR3: CASSLAGGSGDTQYF

J: TRBJ2-7
V: TRBV5-6
length: 15
D: TRBD2
DNA: TGTGCCAGCAGCTTGGATCCAGCGGGAGGTTACGAGCAGTACTTC
CDR3: CASSLDPAGGYEQYF

J: TRBJ2-5
V: TRBV5-1
length: 14
D: TRBD2
DNA: TGCGCCAGCAGCTTGGTGCGGGAGGGAGAGACCCAGTACTTC
CDR3: CASSLVREGETQYF

J: TRBJ1-5
V: TRBV10-2
length: 12
D: NA
DNA: TGCGCCAGCACCGAAACGGGAGCAATTTGGCATTTT
CDR3: CASTETGAIWHF

J: TRBJ2-7
V: TRBV10-3
length: 15
D: TRBD2
DNA: TGTGCCATCAGCAACCTAGCGGGAGGGCCTGACGAGCAGTACTTC
CDR3: CAISNLAGGPDEQYF

J: TRBJ2-3
V: TRBV6-1
length: 11
D: NA
DNA: TGTGCCAGCATCAGCACAGATACGCAGTATTTT
CDR3: CASISTDTQYF

J: TRBJ1-5
V: TRBV28
length: 13
D: NA
DNA: TGTGCCAGCAATCCCCTTTTGGGTCAGCCCCAGCATTTT
CDR3: CASNPLLGQPQHF

J: TRBJ2-5
V: TRBV5-1
length: 15
D: TRBD1
DNA: TGCGCCAGCAGCTTGCGGCAGGGGGCACGGGAGACCCAGTACTTC
CDR3: CASSLRQGARETQYF

J: TRBJ2-3
V: TRBV6-5
length: 12
D: NA
DNA: TGTGCCAGCAGAGACTACCCAGATACGCAGTATTTT
CDR3: CASRDYPDTQYF

J: TRBJ2-1
V: TRBV2
length: 15
D: NA
DNA: TGTGCCAGCAGTGCCTTACTAGGAGGCATGGATGAGCAGTTCTTC
CDR3: CASSALLGGMDEQFF

J: TRBJ2-1
V: TRBV18
length: 17
D: TRBD2
DNA: TGTGCCAGCTCACCGCTCCCTAGCGGGAGTTCCTACAATGAGCAGTTCTTC
CDR3: CASSPLPSGSSYNEQFF

J: TRBJ2-3
V: TRBV5-4
length: 16
D: TRBD2
DNA: TGTGCCAGCAGCTCTACTAGCGGGAGTCGCACAGATACGCAGTATTTT
CDR3: CASSSTSGSRTDTQYF